The entry below gives a single T cell receptor (beta chain) sequence along with its context. This entry belongs to a study of blood T cell repertoires in COVID-19. Germline loops: CDR1 DFQATT, CDR2 SNEGSKA (reference sequence). The CDR3 is 14 residues long. Trimming took 3 bases from V and 4 from J, leaving 14 bases between them. As processed by the authors: Scientists estimated how many nucleated cells there were by amplifying reference gene primers. The assay was immunoSEQ multiplex PCR, and TCRdb's table has in-frame clones only and misses some. V and J calls plus clone size are reproduced from that table; the DNA served to infer D and trimming. Here the sample spans around 250,000 clones, about 90% being singletons.

Source material: PBMCs or T cells enriched from blood (not recorded which). The genes are TRBV20-1 and TRBJ2-3; no reliable D call. The receptor comes from a human donor in a cohort exposed to, infected with or recovered from COVID-19 (not recorded which). The donor label of this sample is uncertain. CDR3 region: CSASDGGEADTQYF. Written as DNA, the CDR3 is TGCAGTGCTAGTGATGGCGGAGAAGCAGATACGCAGTATTTT.